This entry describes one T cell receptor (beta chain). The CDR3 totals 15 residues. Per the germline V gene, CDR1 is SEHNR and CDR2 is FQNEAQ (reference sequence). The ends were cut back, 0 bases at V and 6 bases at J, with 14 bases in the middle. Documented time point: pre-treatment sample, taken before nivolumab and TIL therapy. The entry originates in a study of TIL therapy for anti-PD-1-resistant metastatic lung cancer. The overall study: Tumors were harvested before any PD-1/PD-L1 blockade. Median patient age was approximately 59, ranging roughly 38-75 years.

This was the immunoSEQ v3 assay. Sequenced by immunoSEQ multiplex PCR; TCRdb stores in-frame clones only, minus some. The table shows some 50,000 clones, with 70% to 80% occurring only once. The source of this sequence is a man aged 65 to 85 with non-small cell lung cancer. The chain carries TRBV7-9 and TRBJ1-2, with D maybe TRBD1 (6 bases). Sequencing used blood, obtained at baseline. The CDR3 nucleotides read TGTGCCAGCAGCTTAGCCTCAGACAGGCGGGATGGCTACACCTTC. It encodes CASSLASDRRDGYTF.